This T cell receptor (beta chain) was obtained from a study of a mutant IDH1 vaccine in newly diagnosed glioma. Whole-study context: Vaccines began 4-6 weeks after radiotherapy alone, or with temozolomide cycles. Patients had received radiotherapy, temozolomide, or both previously, most receiving both. Visit V12 was conducted at week 35 as the safety follow-up. Visit V13 came later, at week 47.

Germline values: CDR1 MDHEN, CDR2 SYDVKM. V shed 5 bases, J shed 3 bases, and the junction held 3 bases outside the gene matches. This CDR3 is built from 14 residues. Turning to this clone: The target antigen is unknown.

Produced via immunoSEQ multiplex PCR; TCRdb's table is partial and in-frame only. The data contain approximately 100,000 clones, about 90% of them singletons. As for time point: week 47, end of study. Vaccinated patients received 300 ug of mutant IDH1 20-mer peptide per dose, with topical imiquimod. This rearrangement joins TRBV28 to TRBJ2-1; the match to TRBD1 covers 8 bases. This receptor was taken from a woman between 50 and 59 years old with glioma. This specimen was PBMCs, taken from a glioma patient whose treatment included an IDH1 peptide vaccine. The CDR3 loop reads CASSMTGVYNEQFF. CDR3 bases: TGTGCCAGCAGTATGACAGGGGTCTACAATGAGCAGTTCTTC.